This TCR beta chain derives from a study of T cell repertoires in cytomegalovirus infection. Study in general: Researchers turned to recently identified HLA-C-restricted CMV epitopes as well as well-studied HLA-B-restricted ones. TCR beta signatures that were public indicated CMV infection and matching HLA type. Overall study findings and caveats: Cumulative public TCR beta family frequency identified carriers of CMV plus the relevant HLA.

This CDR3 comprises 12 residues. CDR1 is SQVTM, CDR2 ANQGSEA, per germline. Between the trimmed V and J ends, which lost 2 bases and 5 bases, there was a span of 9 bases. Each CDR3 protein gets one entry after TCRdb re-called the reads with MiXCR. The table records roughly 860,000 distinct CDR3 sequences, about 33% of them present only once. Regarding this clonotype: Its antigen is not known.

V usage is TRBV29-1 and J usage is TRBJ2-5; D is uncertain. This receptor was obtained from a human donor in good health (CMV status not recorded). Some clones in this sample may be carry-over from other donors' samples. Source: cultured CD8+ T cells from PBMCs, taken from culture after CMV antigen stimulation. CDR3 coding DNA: TGCAGCGTTGAATATCTCCAGGAGACCCAGTACTTC. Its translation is CSVEYLQETQYF.